This TCR beta chain was sequenced for a study of blood T cells in healthy people across ages. CDR3 length: 15 residues. The V and J ends lost 1 base and 7 bases respectively, with 15 bases between them. The V gene's germline CDR1 is SGHRS and CDR2 YFSETQ. For the second PCR, which ran for about 6 to 12 cycles, a sample-barcoded 5' primer and a J-beta primer mix were used. TCRdb fed the 5' RACE reads into MiXCR, producing one record per CDR3 protein. The table includes 750,000 to 950,000 distinct CDR3 sequences, approximately 53% detected once. This clonotype showed up just a few times. The chain links TRBV5-1 to TRBJ2-1; D is possibly TRBD1 or TRBD2 (5 bases each). The sequencing input was blood. This clonotype originated in a man older than 75 in good health. CDR3 in amino acids: CASSLSGTASNEQFF. In DNA, the CDR3 is TGCGCCAGCAGCTTGTCCGGGACGGCGTCTAATGAGCAGTTCTTC.